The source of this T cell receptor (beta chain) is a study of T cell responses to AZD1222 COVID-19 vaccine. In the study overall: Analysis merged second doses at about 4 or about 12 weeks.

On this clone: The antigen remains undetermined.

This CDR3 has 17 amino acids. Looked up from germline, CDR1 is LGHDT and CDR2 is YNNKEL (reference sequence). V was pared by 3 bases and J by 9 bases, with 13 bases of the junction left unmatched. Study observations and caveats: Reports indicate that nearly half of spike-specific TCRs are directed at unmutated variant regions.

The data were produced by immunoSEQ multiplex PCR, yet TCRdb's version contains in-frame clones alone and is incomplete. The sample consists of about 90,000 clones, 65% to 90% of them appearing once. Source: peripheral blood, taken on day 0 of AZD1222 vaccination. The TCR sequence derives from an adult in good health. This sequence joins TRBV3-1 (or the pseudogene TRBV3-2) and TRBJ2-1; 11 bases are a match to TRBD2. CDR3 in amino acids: CASSHGTSGTRGGEQFF. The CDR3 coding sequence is TGTGCCAGCAGCCATGGGACTAGCGGAACCCGGGGGGGTGAGCAGTTCTTC.